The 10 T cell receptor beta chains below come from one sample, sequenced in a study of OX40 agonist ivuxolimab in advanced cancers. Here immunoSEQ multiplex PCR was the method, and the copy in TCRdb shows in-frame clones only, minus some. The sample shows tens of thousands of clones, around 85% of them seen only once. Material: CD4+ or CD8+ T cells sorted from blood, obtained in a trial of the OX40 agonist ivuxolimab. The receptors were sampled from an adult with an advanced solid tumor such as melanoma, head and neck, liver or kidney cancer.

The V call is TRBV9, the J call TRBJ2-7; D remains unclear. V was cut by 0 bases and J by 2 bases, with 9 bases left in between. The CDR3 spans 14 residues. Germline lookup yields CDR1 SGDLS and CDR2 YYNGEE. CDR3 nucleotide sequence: TGTGCCAGCAGCGTAGGCCAGTCCCCCTACGAGCAGTACTTC. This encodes CASSVGQSPYEQYF.

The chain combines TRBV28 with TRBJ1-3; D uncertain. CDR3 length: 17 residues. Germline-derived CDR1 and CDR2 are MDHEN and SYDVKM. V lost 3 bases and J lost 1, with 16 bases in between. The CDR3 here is CASSLTILEGSGNTIYF. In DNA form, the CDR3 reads TGTGCCAGCAGTTTGACCATTTTAGAAGGATCTGGAAACACCATATATTTT. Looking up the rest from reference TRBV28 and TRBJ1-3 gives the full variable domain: DVKVTQSSRYLVKRTGEKVFLECVQDMDHENMFWYRQDPGLGLRLIYFSYDVKMKEKGDIPEGYSVSREKKERFSLILESASTNQTSMYLCASSLTILEGSGNTIYFGEGSWLTVV.

The CDR3 here is CASSLEILYEQYF. The CDR3 bases are TGCGCCAGCAGCTTAGAAATTCTCTACGAGCAGTACTTC. V is TRBV5-1 and J is TRBJ2-7; D gene uncertain. V was clipped by 2 bases and J by 3 bases, with 9 bases between them. From germline, CDR1 is SGHRS and CDR2 YFSETQ. CDR3 length: 13 amino acids.

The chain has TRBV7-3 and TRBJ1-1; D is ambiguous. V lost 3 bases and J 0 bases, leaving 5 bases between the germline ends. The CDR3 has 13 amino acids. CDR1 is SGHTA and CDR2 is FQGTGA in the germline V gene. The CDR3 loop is CASSFSMNTEAFF. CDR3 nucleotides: TGTGCCAGCAGCTTCTCCATGAACACTGAAGCTTTCTTT.

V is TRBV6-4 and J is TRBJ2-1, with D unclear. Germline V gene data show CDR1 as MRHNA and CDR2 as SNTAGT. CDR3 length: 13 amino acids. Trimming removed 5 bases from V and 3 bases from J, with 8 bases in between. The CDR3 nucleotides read TGTGCCAGCAGTCCCGACCACTACAATGAGCAGTTCTTC. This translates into CASSPDHYNEQFF.

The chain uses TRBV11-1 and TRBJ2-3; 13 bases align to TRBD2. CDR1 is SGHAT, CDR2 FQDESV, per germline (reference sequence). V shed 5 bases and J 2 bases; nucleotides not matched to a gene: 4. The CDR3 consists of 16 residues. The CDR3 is CASSPGTSGVTDTQYF. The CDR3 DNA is TGTGCCAGCAGCCCAGGGACTAGCGGGGTCACAGATACGCAGTATTTT. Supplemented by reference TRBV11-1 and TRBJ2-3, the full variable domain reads EAEVAQSPRYKITEKSQAVAFWCDPISGHATLYWYRQILGQGPELLVQFQDESVVDDSQLPKDRFSAERLKGVDSTLKIQPAELGDSAMYLCASSPGTSGVTDTQYFGPGTRLTVL.

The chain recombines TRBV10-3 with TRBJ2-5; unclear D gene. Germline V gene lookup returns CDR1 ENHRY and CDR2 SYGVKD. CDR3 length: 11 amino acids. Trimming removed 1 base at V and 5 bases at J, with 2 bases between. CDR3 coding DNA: TGTGCCATCAGTGAGTTGGAGACCCAGTACTTC. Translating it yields CAISELETQYF.

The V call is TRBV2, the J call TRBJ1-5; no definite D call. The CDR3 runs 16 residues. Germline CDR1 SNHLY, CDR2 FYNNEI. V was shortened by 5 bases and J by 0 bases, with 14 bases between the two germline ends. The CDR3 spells CASSISPAYSNQPQHF. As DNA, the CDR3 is TGTGCCAGCAGTATTTCGCCCGCTTATAGCAATCAGCCCCAGCATTTT.

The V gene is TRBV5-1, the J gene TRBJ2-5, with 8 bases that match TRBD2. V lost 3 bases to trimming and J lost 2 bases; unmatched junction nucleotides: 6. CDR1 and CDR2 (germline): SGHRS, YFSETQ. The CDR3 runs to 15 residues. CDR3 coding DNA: TGCGCCAGCAGCTCGGGACTAGGGGATCAAGAGACCCAGTACTTC. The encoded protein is CASSSGLGDQETQYF.

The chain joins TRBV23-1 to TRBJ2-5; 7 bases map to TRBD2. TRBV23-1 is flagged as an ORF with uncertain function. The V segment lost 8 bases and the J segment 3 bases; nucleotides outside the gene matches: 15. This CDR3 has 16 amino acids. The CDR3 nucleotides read TGCGCCAGCCCCCTGGTACAAAAGGGACTAAAAGAGACCCAGTACTTC. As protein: CASPLVQKGLKETQYF.